This paragraph reports one TCR beta chain. The target antigen is unknown. TCRdb's copy holds only in-frame clones and misses some; the assay was immunoSEQ multiplex PCR. The sample lists around 23,000 clones, roughly 98% occurring once. V lost 3 bases, J lost 6 bases, and 17 bases lay in between. CDR3 length: 14 amino acids. CDR1 is SQVTM and CDR2 is ANQGSEA in the germline V gene. The sample is drawn from a study of T cells after posttransplantation cyclophosphamide. This related bone marrow graft donor gave peripheral blood on the day of marrow donation. The naive gate required viable CD3+CD4+ or CD3+CD8+ cells with CCR7+CD45RA+CD45RO-CD95-CD27+CD28+ phenotype. The study's findings and limits: Donor CD8+ memory clones often dominated recipient blood repertoires at later times.

The chain joins TRBV29-1 to TRBJ1-2; D is perhaps TRBD1 (5 bases). This clonotype was obtained from a man aged 40-49 years in good health, CMV-negative, and a related stem cell transplant donor. The sequencing sample was made of naive CD8+ T cells sorted from PBMCs. The CDR3 DNA follows: TGCAGCGTTGATTGGGCAGGCCGGGGGAATGGCTACACCTTC. Amino acids: CSVDWAGRGNGYTF.